This T cell receptor (beta chain) emerged from a study of blood T cells in healthy people across ages. This CDR3 comprises 16 residues. V lost 7 bases to trimming and J lost 2 bases; unmatched junction nucleotides: 11. The germline gives CDR1 LNHDA, CDR2 SQIVND (reference sequence). Primers used in a second PCR of roughly 7 to 12 cycles were a sample-barcoded 5' primer and a J-beta primer mix. TCRdb re-analysed the 5' RACE reads in MiXCR, keeping a single row per CDR3 protein. Of 850,000 to 1,000,000 distinct CDR3 sequences in the sample, roughly 51% were seen once. The sequence was obtained from a woman between 55 and 75 years old in good health. The chain carries TRBV19 and TRBJ1-5, with TRBD1 identical over 7 bases. The specimen was blood. The CDR3 loop reads CASTGTDSRRNQPQHF. The CDR3 DNA reads as TGTGCCAGTACCGGGACAGACTCCAGGCGCAATCAGCCCCAGCATTTT. The full variable domain, with the rest looked up from reference TRBV19 and TRBJ1-5, is DGGITQSPKYLFRKEGQNVTLSCEQNLNHDAMYWYRQDPGQGLRLIYYSQIVNDFQKGDIAEGYSVSREKKESFPLTVTSAQKNPTAFYLCASTGTDSRRNQPQHFGDGTRLSIL.